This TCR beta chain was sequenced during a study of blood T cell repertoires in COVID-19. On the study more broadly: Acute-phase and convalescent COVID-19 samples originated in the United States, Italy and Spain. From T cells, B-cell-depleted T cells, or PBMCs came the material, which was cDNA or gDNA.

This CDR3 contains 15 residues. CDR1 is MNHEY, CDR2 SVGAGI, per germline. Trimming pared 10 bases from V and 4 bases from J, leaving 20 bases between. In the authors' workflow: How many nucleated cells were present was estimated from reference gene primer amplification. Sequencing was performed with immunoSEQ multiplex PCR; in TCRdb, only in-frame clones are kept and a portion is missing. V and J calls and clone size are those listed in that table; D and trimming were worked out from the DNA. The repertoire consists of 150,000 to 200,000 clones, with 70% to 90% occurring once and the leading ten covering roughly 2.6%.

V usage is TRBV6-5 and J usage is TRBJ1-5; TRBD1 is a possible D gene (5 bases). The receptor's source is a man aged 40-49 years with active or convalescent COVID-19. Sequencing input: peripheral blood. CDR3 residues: CATGPGLGPNQPQHF. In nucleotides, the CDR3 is TGTGCCACCGGACCGGGACTGGGCCCTAATCAGCCCCAGCATTTT.